In its sample, the clone carrying this T cell receptor beta chain was seen a few times. This sample is part of a study of neurological immune-mediated disorders. TCRdb analysed the 5' RACE reads with MiXCR anew, one entry per CDR3 protein. The sample contains about 70,000 distinct CDR3 sequences, 3.2% of which appear only once. Between the trimmed V and J ends, which lost 4 bases and 6 bases, there was a span of 19 bases. The CDR3 loop spans 16 amino acids. Germline assignment: CDR1 LGHNA and CDR2 YSLEER. The sequenced sample was PBMCs. V gene TRBV4-3 combines with J gene TRBJ1-5; a possible D gene is TRBD1 (5 bases). This TCR came from a woman aged 50 to 60 with multiple sclerosis. The CDR3 DNA follows: TGCGCCAGCAGCCCAGGTTGGGACGGCCGCGGTCAGCCCCAGCATTTT. Translated: CASSPGWDGRGQPQHF.